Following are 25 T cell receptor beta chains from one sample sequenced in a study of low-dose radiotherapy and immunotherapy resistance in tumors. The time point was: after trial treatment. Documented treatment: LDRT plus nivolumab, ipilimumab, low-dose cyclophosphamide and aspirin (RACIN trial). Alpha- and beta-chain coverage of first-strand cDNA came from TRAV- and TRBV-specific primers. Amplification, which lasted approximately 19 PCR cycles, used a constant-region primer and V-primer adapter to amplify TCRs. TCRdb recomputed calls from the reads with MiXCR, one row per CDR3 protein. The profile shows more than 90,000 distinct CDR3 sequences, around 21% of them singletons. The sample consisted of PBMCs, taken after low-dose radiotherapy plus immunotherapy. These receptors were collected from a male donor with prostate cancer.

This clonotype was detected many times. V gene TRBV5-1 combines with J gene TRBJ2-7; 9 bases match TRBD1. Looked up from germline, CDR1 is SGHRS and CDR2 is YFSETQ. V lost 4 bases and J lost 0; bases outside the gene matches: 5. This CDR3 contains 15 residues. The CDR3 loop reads CASSPGTGSSYEQYF. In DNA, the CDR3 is TGCGCCAGCAGCCCTGGGACAGGGAGCTCCTACGAGCAGTACTTC. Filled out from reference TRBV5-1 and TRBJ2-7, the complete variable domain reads KAGVTQTPRYLIKTRGQQVTLSCSPISGHRSVSWYQQTPGQGLQFLFEYFSETQRNKGNFPGRFSGRQFSNSRSEMNVSTLELGDSALYLCASSPGTGSSYEQYFGPGTRLTVT.

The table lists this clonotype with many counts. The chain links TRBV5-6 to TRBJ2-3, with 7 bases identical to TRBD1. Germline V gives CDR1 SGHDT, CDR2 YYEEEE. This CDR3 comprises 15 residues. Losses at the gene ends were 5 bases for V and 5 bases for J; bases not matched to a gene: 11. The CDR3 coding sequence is TGTGCCAGCAGTTATACAGGGGTTGTCGGAGATACGCAGTATTTT. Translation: CASSYTGVVGDTQYF.

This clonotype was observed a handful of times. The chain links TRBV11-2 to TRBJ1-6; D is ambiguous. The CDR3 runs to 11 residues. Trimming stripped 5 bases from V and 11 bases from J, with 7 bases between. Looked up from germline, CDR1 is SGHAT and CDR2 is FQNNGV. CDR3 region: CASSQSAPLHF. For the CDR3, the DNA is TGTGCCAGCAGCCAAAGTGCACCCCTCCACTTT.

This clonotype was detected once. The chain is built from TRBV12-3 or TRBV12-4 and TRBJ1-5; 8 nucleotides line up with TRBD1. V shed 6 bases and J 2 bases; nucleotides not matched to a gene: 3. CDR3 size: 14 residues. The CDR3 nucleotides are TGTGCCAGCAGCGACAGGGGCCGCAATCAGCCCCAGCATTTT. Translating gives CASSDRGRNQPQHF.

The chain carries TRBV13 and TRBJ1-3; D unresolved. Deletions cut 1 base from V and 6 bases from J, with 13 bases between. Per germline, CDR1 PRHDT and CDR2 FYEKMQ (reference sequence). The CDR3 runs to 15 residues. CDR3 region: CASSLVFSVENTIYF. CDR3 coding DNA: TGTGCCAGCAGCTTAGTTTTCAGCGTGGAAAACACCATATATTTT.

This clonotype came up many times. CDR3 sequence reads: CASRLQGGRSSYNEQFF. CDR3 bases: TGTGCCAGCAGGCTACAGGGGGGGAGAAGCTCCTACAATGAGCAGTTCTTC. The chain recombines TRBV7-9 with TRBJ2-1; D might be TRBD1 (8 bases). The V gene lost 6 bases and the J gene lost 0 bases, with 18 bases spanning the gap. The CDR3 totals 17 residues. Germline CDR1 SEHNR, CDR2 FQNEAQ (reference sequence).

Here the CDR3 DNA reads TGTGCCAGCAGCCAAGACCCGGGGAGTCTTGGTACGCAGTATTTT. Translating gives CASSQDPGSLGTQYF. V gene TRBV14 combines with J gene TRBJ2-3; weak D call: TRBD2 (5 bases). The CDR3 is 15 amino acids. Germline CDR1 reads SGHDN; CDR2 reads FVKESK. The germline V and J ends were trimmed by 0 bases and 8 bases, with 15 bases remaining between them.

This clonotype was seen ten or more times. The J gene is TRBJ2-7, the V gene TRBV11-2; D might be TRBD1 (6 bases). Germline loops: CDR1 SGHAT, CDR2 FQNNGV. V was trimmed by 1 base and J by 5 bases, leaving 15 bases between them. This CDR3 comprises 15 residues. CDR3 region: CASSLVFASGDEQYF. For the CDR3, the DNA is TGTGCCAGCAGCTTAGTGTTCGCGTCAGGGGACGAGCAGTACTTC.

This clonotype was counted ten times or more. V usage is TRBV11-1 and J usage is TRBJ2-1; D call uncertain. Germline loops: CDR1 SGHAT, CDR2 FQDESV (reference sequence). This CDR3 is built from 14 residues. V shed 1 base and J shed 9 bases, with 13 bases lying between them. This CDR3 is CASSLVSRLPEQFF. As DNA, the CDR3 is TGTGCCAGCAGCTTAGTATCCCGGCTTCCTGAGCAGTTCTTC.

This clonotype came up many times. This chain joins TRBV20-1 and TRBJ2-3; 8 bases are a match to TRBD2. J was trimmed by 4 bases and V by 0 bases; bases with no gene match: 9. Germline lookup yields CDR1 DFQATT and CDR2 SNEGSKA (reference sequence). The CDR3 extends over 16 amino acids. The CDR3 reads CSARDLLAGGADTQYF. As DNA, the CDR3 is TGCAGTGCTAGAGACCTCCTAGCGGGCGGGGCAGATACGCAGTATTTT.

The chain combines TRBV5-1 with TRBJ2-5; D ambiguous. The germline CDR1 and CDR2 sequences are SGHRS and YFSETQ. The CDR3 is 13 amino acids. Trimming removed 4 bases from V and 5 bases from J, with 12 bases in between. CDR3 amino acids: CASSPQGQETQYF. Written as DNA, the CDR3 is TGCGCCAGCAGCCCACAAGGCCAGGAGACCCAGTACTTC.

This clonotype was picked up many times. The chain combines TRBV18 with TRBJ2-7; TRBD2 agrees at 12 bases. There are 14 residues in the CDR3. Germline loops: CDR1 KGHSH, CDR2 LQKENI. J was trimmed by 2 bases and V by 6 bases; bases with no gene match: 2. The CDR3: CASSASGGAYEQYF. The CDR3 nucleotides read TGTGCCAGCTCCGCTAGCGGGGGGGCCTACGAGCAGTACTTC.

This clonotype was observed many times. The CDR3 DNA reads TGCAGCGTTGAAGGGACAGGGCGCTACGAGCAGTACTTC. The encoded protein is CSVEGTGRYEQYF. The chain carries TRBV29-1 and TRBJ2-7, with 8 bases lining up with TRBD1. The CDR3 runs 13 residues. CDR1 is SQVTM and CDR2 is ANQGSEA in the germline V gene. V shed 1 base, J shed 3 bases, and the junction held 2 bases outside the gene matches.

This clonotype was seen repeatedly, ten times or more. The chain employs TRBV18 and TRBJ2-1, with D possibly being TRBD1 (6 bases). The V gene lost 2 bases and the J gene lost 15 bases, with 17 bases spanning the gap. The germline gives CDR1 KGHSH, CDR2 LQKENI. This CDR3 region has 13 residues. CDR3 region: CASSPFERDTLFF. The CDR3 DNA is TGTGCCAGCTCACCATTCGAAAGGGACACCTTGTTCTTC.

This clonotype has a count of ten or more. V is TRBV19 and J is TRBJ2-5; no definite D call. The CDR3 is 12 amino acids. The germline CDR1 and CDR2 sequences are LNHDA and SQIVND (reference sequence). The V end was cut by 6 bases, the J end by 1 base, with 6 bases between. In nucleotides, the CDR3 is TGTGCCAGTAGCGGGTTCCAAGAGACCCAGTACTTC. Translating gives CASSGFQETQYF.

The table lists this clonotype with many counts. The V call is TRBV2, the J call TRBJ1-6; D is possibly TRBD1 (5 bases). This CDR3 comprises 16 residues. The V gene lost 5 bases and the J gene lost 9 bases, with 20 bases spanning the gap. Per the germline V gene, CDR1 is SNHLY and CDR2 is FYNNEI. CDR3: CASSLRMGGSSSPLHF. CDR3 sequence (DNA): TGTGCCAGCAGTTTACGTATGGGGGGGTCTAGTTCACCCCTCCACTTT.

The CDR3 here is CSARTSGGTDTQYF. CDR3 coding DNA: TGCAGTGCTAGGACTAGCGGGGGGACAGATACGCAGTATTTT. The V call is TRBV20-1, the J call TRBJ2-3; TRBD2 matches at 13 bases. This CDR3 is 14 amino acids long. J was trimmed by 3 bases and V by 3 bases; bases with no gene match: 0. Germline CDR1 and CDR2: DFQATT and SNEGSKA (reference sequence).

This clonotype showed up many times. The CDR3 coding sequence is TGTGCCAGCAGCCTCAGTGCCAGCACTGAAGCTTTCTTT. Translating gives CASSLSASTEAFF. The chain is built from TRBV7-9 and TRBJ1-1; unclear D gene. V dropped 5 bases and J dropped 4 bases, with 11 bases sitting between them. Germline V gene data show CDR1 as SEHNR and CDR2 as FQNEAQ (reference sequence). The CDR3 loop spans 13 amino acids.

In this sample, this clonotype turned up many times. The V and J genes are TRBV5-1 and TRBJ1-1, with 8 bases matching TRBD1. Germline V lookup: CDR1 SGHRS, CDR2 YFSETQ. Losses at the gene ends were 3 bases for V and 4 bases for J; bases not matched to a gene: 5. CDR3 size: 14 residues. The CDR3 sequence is CASSSGQGLTEAFF. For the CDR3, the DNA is TGCGCCAGCAGCTCCGGACAGGGACTCACTGAAGCTTTCTTT.

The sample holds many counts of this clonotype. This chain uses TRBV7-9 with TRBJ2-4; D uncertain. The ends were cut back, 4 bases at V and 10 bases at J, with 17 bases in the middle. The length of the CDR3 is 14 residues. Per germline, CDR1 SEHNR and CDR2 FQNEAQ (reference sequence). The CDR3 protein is CASSWKDGLGIQYF. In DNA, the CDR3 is TGTGCCAGCAGCTGGAAGGACGGCCTTGGGATTCAGTACTTC.

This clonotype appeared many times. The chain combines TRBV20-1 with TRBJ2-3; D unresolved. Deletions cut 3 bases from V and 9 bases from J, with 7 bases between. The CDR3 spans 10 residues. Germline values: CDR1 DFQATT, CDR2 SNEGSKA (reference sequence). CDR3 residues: CSASGETQYF. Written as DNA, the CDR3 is TGCAGTGCTAGCGGTGAAACGCAGTATTTT.

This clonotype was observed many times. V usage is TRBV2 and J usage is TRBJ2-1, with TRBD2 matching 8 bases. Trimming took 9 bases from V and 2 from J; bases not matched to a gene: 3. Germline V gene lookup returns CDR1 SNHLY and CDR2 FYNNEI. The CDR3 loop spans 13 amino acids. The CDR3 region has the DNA TGTGCCAGAGCGGGGGACCCCTACAATGAGCAGTTCTTC. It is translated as CARAGDPYNEQFF.

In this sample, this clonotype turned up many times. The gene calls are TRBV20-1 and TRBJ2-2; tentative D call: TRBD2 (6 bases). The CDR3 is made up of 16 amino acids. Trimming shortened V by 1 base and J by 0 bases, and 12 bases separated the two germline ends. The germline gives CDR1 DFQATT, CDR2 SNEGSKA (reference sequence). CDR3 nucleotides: TGCAGTGCTAGAGGTCACCGGGACTCGAACACCGGGGAGCTGTTTTTT. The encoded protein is CSARGHRDSNTGELFF.

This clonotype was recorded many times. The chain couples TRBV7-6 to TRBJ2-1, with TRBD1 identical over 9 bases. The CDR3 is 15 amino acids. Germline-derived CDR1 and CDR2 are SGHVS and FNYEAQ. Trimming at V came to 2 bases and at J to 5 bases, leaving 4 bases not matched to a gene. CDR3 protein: CASSLMGQGNNEQFF. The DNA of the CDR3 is TGTGCCAGCAGCTTAATGGGACAGGGTAACAATGAGCAGTTCTTC.

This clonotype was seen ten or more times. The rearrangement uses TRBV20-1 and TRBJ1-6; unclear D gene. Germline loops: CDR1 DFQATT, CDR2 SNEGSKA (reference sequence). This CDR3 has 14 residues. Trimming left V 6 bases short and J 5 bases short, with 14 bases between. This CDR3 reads CSARVRWDNSPLHF. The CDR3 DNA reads TGCAGTGCCCGAGTTAGATGGGATAATTCACCCCTCCACTTT.